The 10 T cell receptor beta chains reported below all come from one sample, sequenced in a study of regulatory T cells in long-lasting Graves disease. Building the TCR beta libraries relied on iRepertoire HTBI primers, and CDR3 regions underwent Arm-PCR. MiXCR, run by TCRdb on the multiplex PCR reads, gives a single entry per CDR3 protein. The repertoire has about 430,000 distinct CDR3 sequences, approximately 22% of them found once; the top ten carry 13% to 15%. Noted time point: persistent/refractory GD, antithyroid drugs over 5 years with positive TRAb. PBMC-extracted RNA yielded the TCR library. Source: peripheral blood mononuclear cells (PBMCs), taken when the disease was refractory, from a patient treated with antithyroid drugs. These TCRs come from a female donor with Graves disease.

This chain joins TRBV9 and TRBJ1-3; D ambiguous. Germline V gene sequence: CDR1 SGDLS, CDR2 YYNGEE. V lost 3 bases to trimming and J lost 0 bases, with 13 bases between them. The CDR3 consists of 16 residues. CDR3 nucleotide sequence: TGTGCCAGCAGCGCCCGTTCTACAGTCTCTGGAAACACCATATATTTT. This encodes CASSARSTVSGNTIYF.

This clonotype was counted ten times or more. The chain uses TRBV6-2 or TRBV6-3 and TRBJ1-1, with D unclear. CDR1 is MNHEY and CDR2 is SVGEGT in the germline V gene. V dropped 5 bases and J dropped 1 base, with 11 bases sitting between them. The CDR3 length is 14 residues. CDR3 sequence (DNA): TGTGCCAGCAGTACATCGGGTGGGAACACTGAAGCTTTCTTT. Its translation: CASSTSGGNTEAFF.

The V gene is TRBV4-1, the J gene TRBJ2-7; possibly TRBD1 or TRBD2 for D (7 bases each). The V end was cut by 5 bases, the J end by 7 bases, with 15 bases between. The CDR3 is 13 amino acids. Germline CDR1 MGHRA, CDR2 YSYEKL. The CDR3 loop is CASSSDREGEQYF. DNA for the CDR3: TGCGCCAGCAGCTCCGACAGGGAGGGGGAGCAGTACTTC.

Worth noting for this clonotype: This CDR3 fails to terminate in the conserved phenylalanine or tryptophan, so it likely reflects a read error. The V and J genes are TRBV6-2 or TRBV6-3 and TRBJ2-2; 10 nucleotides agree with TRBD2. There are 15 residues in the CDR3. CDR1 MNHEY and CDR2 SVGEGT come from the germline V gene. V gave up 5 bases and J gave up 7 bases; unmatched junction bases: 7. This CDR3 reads CASSLTSGKGGELFL. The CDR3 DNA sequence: TGTGCCAGCAGTCTAACTAGCGGGAAAGGCGGGGAGCTGTTTCTT.

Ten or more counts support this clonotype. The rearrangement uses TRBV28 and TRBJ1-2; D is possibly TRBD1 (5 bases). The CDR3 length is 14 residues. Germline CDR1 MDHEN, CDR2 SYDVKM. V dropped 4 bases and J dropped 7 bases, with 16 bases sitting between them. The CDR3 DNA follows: TGTGCCAGCAGTTATGGATGGGGGGAGAGTGGCTACACCTTC. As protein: CASSYGWGESGYTF.

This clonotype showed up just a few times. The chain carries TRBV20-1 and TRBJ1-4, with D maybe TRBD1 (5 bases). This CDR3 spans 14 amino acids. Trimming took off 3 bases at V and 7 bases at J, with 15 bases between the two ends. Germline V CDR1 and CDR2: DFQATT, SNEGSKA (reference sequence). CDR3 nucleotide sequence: TGCAGTGCTAGGGAGGGGAGGGGATCTGAAAAACTGTTTTTT. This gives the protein CSAREGRGSEKLFF.

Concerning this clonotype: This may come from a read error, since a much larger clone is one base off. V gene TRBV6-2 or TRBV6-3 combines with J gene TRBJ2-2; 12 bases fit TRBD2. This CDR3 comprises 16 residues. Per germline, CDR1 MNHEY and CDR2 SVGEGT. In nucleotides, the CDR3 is TGTGCCAGCAGTAAACGGACTAGCGGGAACCCCGGGGAGCTGTTTTTT. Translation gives CASSKRTSGNPGELFF.

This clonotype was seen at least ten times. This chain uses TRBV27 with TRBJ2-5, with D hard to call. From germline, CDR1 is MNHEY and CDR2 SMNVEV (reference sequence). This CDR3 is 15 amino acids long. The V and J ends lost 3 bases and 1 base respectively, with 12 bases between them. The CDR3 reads CASSLSVSPQETQYF. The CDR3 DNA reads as TGTGCCAGCAGTTTGTCGGTTTCCCCCCAAGAGACCCAGTACTTC.

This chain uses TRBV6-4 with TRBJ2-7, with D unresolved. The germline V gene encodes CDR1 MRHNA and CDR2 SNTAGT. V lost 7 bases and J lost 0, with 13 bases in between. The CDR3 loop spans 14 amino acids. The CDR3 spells CASTLDAYSYEQYF. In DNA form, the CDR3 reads TGTGCCAGCACCCTCGACGCTTACTCCTACGAGCAGTACTTC.

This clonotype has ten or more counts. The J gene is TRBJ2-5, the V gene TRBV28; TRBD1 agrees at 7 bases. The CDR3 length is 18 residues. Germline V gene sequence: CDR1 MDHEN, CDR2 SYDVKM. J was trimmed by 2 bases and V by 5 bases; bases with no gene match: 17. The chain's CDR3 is CASSVGRRQGIWQETQYF. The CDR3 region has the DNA TGTGCCAGCAGTGTCGGCCGTAGACAGGGTATTTGGCAAGAGACCCAGTACTTC.